The source of this TCR beta chain is a study of CD8+ T cells in alopecia areata (dated by TCRdb to between 2017 and 2018). Study-wide context: The treated patients took part in an open-label pilot trial in which moderate-to-severe alopecia areata was treated with oral tofacitinib at 5 to 10 mg twice daily. Patients stayed on tofacitinib for 6 to 18 months and then had 6 months of follow-up off drug so that delayed response and recurrence could be assessed. In treated patients, disease severity was measured using the SALT score, which gives the percentage of scalp surface area affected. In both human patients and the C3H/HeJ mouse model, the study applied high-throughput TCRbeta sequencing to look at T cell clonal expansion in alopecia areata. Scalp tissue and sorted CD4+ and CD8+ peripheral blood T cells from patchy and totalis/universalis alopecia areata patients and from healthy controls were covered by human TCRbeta sequencing. Patients on tofacitinib were biopsied at baseline and after 4 and 24 weeks of treatment, and several of the patients also had a later scalp biopsy. Scalp clonality was compared among normal scalp (n=4), patchy alopecia areata scalp (n=8), and alopecia totalis/universalis scalp (n=8). The RNA source kit depended on sample type: the PAXgene miRNA kit for fixed scalp, the miRNeasy kit for PBMCs, and the RNeasy kit for mouse skin. TCRbeta CDR3 regions were amplified by immunoSEQ multiplex PCR using 35 Vbeta forward and 13 Jbeta reverse primers.

The label giving this sample's time point can be read as: about 4 weeks on oral tofacitinib. Interpreted using the paper, the treatment or condition label stands for: oral pan-JAK inhibitor, 5-10 mg twice daily. Peripheral blood and lesional scalp punch biopsies were obtained from patients with alopecia areata. PBMCs were separated by density centrifugation and stained for CD3, CD4 and CD8, after which CD4+ and CD8+ T cells were sorted on a FACSAria. Libraries were prepared through the immunoSEQ multiplex PCR assay. For TCR sequencing, RNA was extracted from every sample and reverse transcribed into cDNA to serve as template. SuperScript III was used for first-strand cDNA synthesis, primed with a 2:1 mix of oligo-dT and random hexamers. A synthetic immune receptor repertoire was used to gauge amplification bias, and whatever bias remained was removed computationally. As for the authors' bioinformatics: Raw reads were preprocessed to remove errors, and CDR3 was defined according to IMGT conventions as the region from the conserved cysteine to phenylalanine. Clonality was calculated as 1 minus Shannon entropy normalized by log2 of the number of productive unique TCRs. Whether each scalp clone was CD4 or CD8 was inferred by checking scalp TCRbeta sequences against the CD4 and CD8 repertoires from sorted blood. TCRdb took this table from immuneACCESS and kept in-frame rearrangements with V and J called. Such tables lack part of the clones; where checked against another copy, unresolved V genes explain under half of the gap, and the rest is unexplained. That table gives V, J and clone size, and the DNA gave D and trimming. The sample table records more than 150,000 clones; approximately 60% of these occur just once. Clones ranked in the top ten supply 3% to 3.5% of the sample.

Here is what the overall study found, with its caveats: Because the treated cohort was small and had just a single nonresponder, larger studies are needed to establish links between baseline CD8+ expansion and response. Resident alphabeta T cells in normal human skin are also sequenced, complicating scalp TCR repertoire analysis, unlike mouse skin dominated by gammadelta T cells. Many expanded lesional clones were found to persist in scalp and blood during tofacitinib treatment, and relapse after treatment cessation may be partly explained by this persistence. Shared TCR sequences between patients were less evident than in mice, which may be partly attributable to HLA diversity in the patient population. Scalp clonality and the number of expanded CD8+ clones among the top 100 scalp clones were significantly decreased by tofacitinib. Compared with normal scalp, lesional scalp, particularly in alopecia totalis/universalis, had higher clonality and more expanded CD8+ clones, which suggests antigenic drive.

This clone was recorded a few times. The target of this receptor is not known. Base qualities were left out, and no much larger clone turns up one base away. The germline V gene supplies CDR1 SGDLS and CDR2 YYNGEE. Counted from cysteine to phenylalanine, this CDR3 has 14 amino acids. Just the 42-base CDR3 DNA is kept, in frame starting at base 1. V was cut back by 6 bases and J by 0 bases, leaving a gap of 11 bases between them. Sequenced material: CD4+ T cells sorted from blood, taken at week 4, from a patient treated with tofacitinib. The V and J genes are TRBV9 and TRBJ2-3; TRBD1 is a weak D gene call, 5 bases matching. The TCR originated in a human donor with alopecia areata. The CDR3 amino acid sequence is: CASNSQESTDTQYF. The sequenced DNA: TGTGCCAGCAATTCACAGGAAAGCACAGATACGCAGTATTTT.